This TCR beta chain appears in the sequencing data of a study of T-cell reconstitution after alpha-beta-depleted transplantation in children. Preparation of the TCRbeta library was carried out with unique molecular identifiers. MiXCR, applied by TCRdb to the PCR reads, yields one record per CDR3 protein. The data show about 1,000,000 distinct CDR3 sequences, with roughly 29% seen just once and about 28% held by the top ten. CDR1 MDHEN and CDR2 SYDVKM come from the germline V gene. Deletions cut 5 bases from V and 0 bases from J, with 10 bases between. There are 14 residues in the CDR3. The source of this sequence is a boy under two years old who had a stem cell transplant for SCID, so the T cells may come from the graft donor. The sample in question was PBMCs, mostly from graft donor cells, obtained 360 days after TCRalphabeta/CD19-depleted stem cell transplant. The chain links TRBV28 to TRBJ1-2; D not certain. In DNA form, the CDR3 reads TGTGCCAGCAGTCGGGCGGCCTCTAACTATGGCTACACCTTC. It codes for CASSRAASNYGYTF.